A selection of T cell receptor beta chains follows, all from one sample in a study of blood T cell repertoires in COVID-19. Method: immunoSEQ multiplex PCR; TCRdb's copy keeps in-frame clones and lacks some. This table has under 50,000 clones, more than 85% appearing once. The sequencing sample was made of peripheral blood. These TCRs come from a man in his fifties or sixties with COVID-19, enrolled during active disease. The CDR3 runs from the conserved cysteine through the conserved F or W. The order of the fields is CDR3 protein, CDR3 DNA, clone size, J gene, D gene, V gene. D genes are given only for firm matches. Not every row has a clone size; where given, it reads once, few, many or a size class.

CASVDPTNSPLHF	TGTGCCAGCGTCGATCCTACTAATTCACCCCTCCACTTT	.	TRBJ1-6	.	TRBV2
CASGPGQGRINTEAFF	TGTGCTAGTGGTCCAGGACAGGGGAGGATAAACACTGAAGCTTTCTTT	.	TRBJ1-1	TRBD1	TRBV12-5
CASSIQGLPNTGELFF	TGTGCCAGCAGTATTCAGGGGCTACCGAACACCGGGGAGCTGTTTTTT	.	TRBJ2-2	.	TRBV2
CASSSGGPDTQYF	TGTGCCAGTAGTTCGGGGGGCCCAGATACGCAGTATTTT	.	TRBJ2-3	.	TRBV19
CASSSSWAGRTDTQYF	TGCGCCAGCAGTTCATCCTGGGCGGGAAGGACAGATACGCAGTATTTT	.	TRBJ2-3	.	TRBV5-1
CASSFLRVNVNEQYF	TGTGCCAGCAGTTTTCTCCGGGTTAACGTCAACGAGCAGTACTTC	.	TRBJ2-7	.	TRBV27
CASSQDQTGSSYNSPLHF	TGTGCCAGCAGCCAAGATCAGACAGGCAGCTCCTATAATTCACCCCTCCACTTT	.	TRBJ1-6	.	TRBV4-2
CASSLAGTGEFVGAFF	TGCGCCAGCAGCTTGGCCGGGACAGGGGAGTTTGTAGGAGCTTTCTTT	.	TRBJ1-1	TRBD1	TRBV5-1
CSARGRDTQYF	TGCAGTGCTCGGGGGAGAGATACGCAGTATTTT	.	TRBJ2-3	.	TRBV20-1
CASSLEGGRTDTQYF	TGTGCCAGCAGCTTAGAGGGCGGGAGGACAGATACGCAGTATTTT	.	TRBJ2-3	TRBD2	TRBV7-8
CASSLGLGDYGYTF	TGCGCCAGCAGCTTGGGCCTGGGCGACTATGGCTACACCTTC	once	TRBJ1-2	.	TRBV5-1
CASRPTVRQGANTEAFF	TGTGCCAGCAGGCCGACGGTGAGACAGGGTGCGAACACTGAAGCTTTCTTT	few	TRBJ1-1	TRBD1	TRBV2
CASSLDRGAGELFF	TGTGCCAGTAGCCTGGACAGGGGGGCCGGGGAGCTGTTTTTT	.	TRBJ2-2	TRBD1	TRBV19
CASSIGFQERGNQPQHF	TGTGCCAGTAGTATCGGTTTTCAGGAGAGGGGCAATCAGCCCCAGCATTTT	.	TRBJ1-5	.	TRBV19
CASSYSGSSGANVLTF	TGTGCCAGCAGTTACTCGGGGAGCTCTGGGGCCAACGTCCTGACTTTC	.	TRBJ2-6	.	TRBV6-5
CASKPTGPLQCNSPLHF	TGCGCCAGCAAACCGACAGGGCCCCTACAGTGTAATTCACCCCTCCACTTT	.	TRBJ1-6	TRBD1	TRBV10-1
CATSATQGADTEAFF	TGTGCCACCAGCGCAACACAGGGGGCGGACACTGAAGCTTTCTTT	.	TRBJ1-1	TRBD1	TRBV15
CASSPRVGANTEAFF	TGTGCCAGCAGCCCCAGGGTAGGGGCGAACACTGAAGCTTTCTTT	.	TRBJ1-1	.	TRBV3-1/TRBV3-2
CASSSGTGSGYTF	TGCGCCAGCAGTTCCGGGACAGGGAGTGGCTACACCTTC	.	TRBJ1-2	TRBD1	TRBV5-1
CASSPPPGTGWHTEAFF	TGTGCCAGCAGTCCCCCGCCAGGGACAGGCTGGCACACTGAAGCTTTCTTT	.	TRBJ1-1	TRBD1	TRBV6-6
CASQETGNTEAFF	TGTGCCAGCCAAGAAACAGGGAACACTGAAGCTTTCTTT	.	TRBJ1-1	.	TRBV18
CASSVGPASTDTQYF	TGTGCCAGCAGCGTAGGGCCCGCTAGCACAGATACGCAGTATTTT	.	TRBJ2-3	.	TRBV9
CASSSAGPTDTQYF	TGTGCCAGCAGTTCAGCGGGACCCACAGATACGCAGTATTTT	few	TRBJ2-3	TRBD2	TRBV6-5
CASSLWLSGSSYNEQFF	TGTGCCAGCAGTTTATGGCTGAGCGGGAGCTCCTACAATGAGCAGTTCTTC	.	TRBJ2-1	TRBD2	TRBV27
CASSQTGSRGTEAFF	TGTGCCAGCTCACAGACAGGGTCCCGGGGCACTGAAGCTTTCTTT	.	TRBJ1-1	TRBD1	TRBV18
CASSLQNQPQHF	TGTGCCAGCAGCTTACAAAATCAGCCCCAGCATTTT	.	TRBJ1-5	.	TRBV7-2
CASSLESLAGVYNEQFF	TGCGCCAGCAGCTTGGAGTCTTTAGCGGGGGTTTACAATGAGCAGTTCTTC	.	TRBJ2-1	TRBD2	TRBV5-1
CSAEGQGISEQYF	TGCAGCGCTGAGGGACAGGGTATTTCCGAGCAGTACTTC	.	TRBJ2-7	TRBD1	TRBV29-1
CASSDTGVGNTIYF	TGTGCCAGCAGTGATACAGGGGTAGGAAACACCATATATTTT	.	TRBJ1-3	TRBD1	TRBV25-1
CASSEQENEKLFF	TGTGCCAGCAGTGAACAAGAGAATGAAAAACTGTTTTTT	few	TRBJ1-4	.	TRBV2
CASSRQRNQPQHF	TGTGCCAGCAGCAGACAGAGAAATCAGCCCCAGCATTTT	.	TRBJ1-5	.	TRBV7-2
CASSQDSSRPWGRGYTF	TGTGCCAGCAGCCAAGATTCTTCCAGGCCGTGGGGCCGTGGCTACACCTTC	.	TRBJ1-2	.	TRBV3-1/TRBV3-2
CAWSVRRVSGTNEKLFF	TGTGCCTGGAGTGTACGCAGGGTTAGTGGCACTAATGAAAAACTGTTTTTT	.	TRBJ1-4	.	TRBV30
CASSPRASSYEQYF	TGTGCCAGCAGCCCGAGGGCGTCCTCCTACGAGCAGTACTTC	.	TRBJ2-7	.	TRBV4-2
CASGRDTGNTIYF	TGTGCTAGTGGGAGGGACACGGGAAACACCATATATTTT	.	TRBJ1-3	.	TRBV12-5
CASSSLSGSTSPLHF	TGTGCCAGCAGTTCCCTTTCAGGTTCCACCTCACCCCTCCACTTT	.	TRBJ1-6	.	TRBV27
CASSEGYGGRSYEQYF	TGTGCCAGCAGTGAAGGGTACGGCGGGCGCTCCTACGAGCAGTACTTC	.	TRBJ2-7	.	TRBV6-1
CASSPDRGHVGNQPQHF	TGTGCCAGCTCACCCGACAGGGGGCATGTGGGCAATCAGCCCCAGCATTTT	.	TRBJ1-5	TRBD1	TRBV18
CASSLSASGGYNEQFF	TGTGCCAGCAGCTTGTCGGCTAGCGGGGGGTACAATGAGCAGTTCTTC	.	TRBJ2-1	TRBD2	TRBV5-5
CASSPALNTDTQYF	TGCGCCAGCAGCCCCGCGTTAAACACAGATACGCAGTATTTT	.	TRBJ2-3	.	TRBV5-1
CASSTRIGTVNEKLFF	TGTGCCAGCAGTACAAGAATCGGGACAGTCAATGAAAAACTGTTTTTT	.	TRBJ1-4	TRBD1	TRBV28
CASSSSPGGNQPQHF	TGTGCCAGCAGCTCTAGCCCAGGGGGCAATCAGCCCCAGCATTTT	.	TRBJ1-5	.	TRBV7-9
CASTDSGRKEQFF	TGTGCCAGTACGGATAGCGGGAGAAAGGAGCAGTTCTTC	.	TRBJ2-1	TRBD2	TRBV19
CASSYAASGTGEVNTEAFF	TGTGCCAGCAGTTACGCCGCCTCCGGGACAGGGGAGGTTAACACTGAAGCTTTCTTT	.	TRBJ1-1	TRBD1	TRBV6-2/TRBV6-3
CASGLQGPYNEQFF	TGTGCTAGTGGTTTGCAGGGCCCCTACAATGAGCAGTTCTTC	.	TRBJ2-1	.	TRBV12-5
CASSPQEGSYEQYF	TGTGCCAGCTCACCACAGGAGGGATCCTACGAGCAGTACTTC	.	TRBJ2-7	.	TRBV18
CASSRPGASGRAAEQYF	TGTGCCAGCAGCCGTCCCGGGGCTAGCGGGAGAGCTGCCGAGCAGTACTTC	.	TRBJ2-7	TRBD2	TRBV6-2/TRBV6-3
CASSLTEMNTEAFF	TGCGCCAGCAGCTTGACAGAGATGAACACTGAAGCTTTCTTT	.	TRBJ1-1	.	TRBV5-1
CASDPLAGANTGELFF	TGTGCCAGCGACCCTTTAGCGGGGGCGAACACCGGGGAGCTGTTTTTT	.	TRBJ2-2	TRBD2	TRBV6-6
CASSPTGPYNSPLHF	TGTGCCAGCAGTCCGACAGGCCCCTATAATTCACCCCTCCACTTT	.	TRBJ1-6	.	TRBV27
CASSLTGNNEQFF	TGTGCCAGCAGCTTGACAGGGAACAATGAGCAGTTCTTC	.	TRBJ2-1	TRBD1	TRBV7-9
CASSPPGQGRNEQFF	TGTGCCAGCAGTCCTCCGGGACAGGGGCGAAATGAGCAGTTCTTC	.	TRBJ2-1	TRBD1	TRBV5-6
CASSRTATNEKLFF	TGTGCCAGCAGTAGGACAGCAACTAATGAAAAACTGTTTTTT	once	TRBJ1-4	.	TRBV25-1
CASSVPGTGMTYEQYF	TGTGCCAGCAGTGTTCCCGGGACAGGGATGACCTACGAGCAGTACTTC	.	TRBJ2-7	TRBD1	TRBV28
CSVDRGGYGYTF	TGCAGCGTTGACAGGGGTGGGTATGGCTACACCTTC	.	TRBJ1-2	.	TRBV29-1
CASKGGLSPLHF	TGTGCCAGCAAGGGGGGGCTTTCACCCCTCCACTTT	once	TRBJ1-6	.	TRBV7-2
CASSLIGTRPYNEQFF	TGTGCCAGCAGCTTAATAGGGACTAGACCCTACAATGAGCAGTTCTTC	.	TRBJ2-1	TRBD2	TRBV7-8
CASSSPTSGSVHGSYNEQFF	TGTGCCAGCAGCTCGCCCACTAGCGGGAGTGTCCATGGGTCCTACAATGAGCAGTTCTTC	.	TRBJ2-1	TRBD2	TRBV7-6
CASSPWGGADQPQHF	TGTGCCAGCAGCCCATGGGGGGGCGCCGATCAGCCCCAGCATTTT	.	TRBJ1-5	.	TRBV7-2